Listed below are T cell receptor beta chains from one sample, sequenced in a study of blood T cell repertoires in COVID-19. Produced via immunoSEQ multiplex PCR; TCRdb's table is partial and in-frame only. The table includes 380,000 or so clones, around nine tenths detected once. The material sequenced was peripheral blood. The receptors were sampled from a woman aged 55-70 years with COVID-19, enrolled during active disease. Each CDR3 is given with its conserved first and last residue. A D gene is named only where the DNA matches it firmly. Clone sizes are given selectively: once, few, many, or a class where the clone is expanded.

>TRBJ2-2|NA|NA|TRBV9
TGTGCCAGCAGCGTACTGCGGGGCACCGGGGAGCTGTTTTTT
CASSVLRGTGELFF
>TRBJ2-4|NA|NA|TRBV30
TGTGCCTGGAGTGTACTGCGGGGAACGAGCCCCGCGACGGCCAAAAACATTCAGTACTTC
CAWSVLRGTSPATAKNIQYF
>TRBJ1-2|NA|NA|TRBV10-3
TGTGCCATCAGTGAGAACCTGGGAGGGAACTATGGCTACACCTTC
CAISENLGGNYGYTF
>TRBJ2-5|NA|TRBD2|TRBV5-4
TGTGCCAGCAGCCGTCTAGCGGGGGGGGACCAAGAGACCCAGTACTTC
CASSRLAGGDQETQYF
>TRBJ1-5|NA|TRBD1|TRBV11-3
TGTGCCAGCAGCTTAGTTGAGGGGGCCATTAATCAGCCCCAGCATTTT
CASSLVEGAINQPQHF
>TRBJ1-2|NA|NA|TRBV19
TGTGCCAGTAGTATAAAGTGGGGGGGGAACTATGGCTACACCTTC
CASSIKWGGNYGYTF
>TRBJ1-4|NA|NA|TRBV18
TGTGCCAGCTCACGGGCCGGTAATGAAAAACTGTTTTTT
CASSRAGNEKLFF
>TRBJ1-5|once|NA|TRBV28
TGTGCCAGCAGTTTTGTAGGGGCTAGGGATCAGCCCCAGCATTTT
CASSFVGARDQPQHF
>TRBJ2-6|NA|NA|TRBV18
TGTGCCAGCTCACCAACGGGCAGGGGTTATAGCTCTGGGGCCAACGTCCTGACTTTC
CASSPTGRGYSSGANVLTF
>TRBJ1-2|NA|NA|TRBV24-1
TGTGCCACCAGTGGCCAGCCAGGGCATAGGAACTATGGCTACACCTTC
CATSGQPGHRNYGYTF
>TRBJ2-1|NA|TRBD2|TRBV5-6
TGTGCCAGCAGCACGGGGACTAGCGGGGGTTACAATGAGCAGTTCTTC
CASSTGTSGGYNEQFF
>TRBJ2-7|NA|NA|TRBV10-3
TGTGCCATCAGTGAGTCTCGGGGGGCGGCGGACGAGCAGTACTTC
CAISESRGAADEQYF
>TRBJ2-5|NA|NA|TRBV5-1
TGCGCCAGCAAACGCCTAGCGTACCAAGAGACCCAGTACTTC
CASKRLAYQETQYF
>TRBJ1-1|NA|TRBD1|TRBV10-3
TGTGCCATCAGCACGACAGGGGAGGGCACTGAAGCTTTCTTT
CAISTTGEGTEAFF
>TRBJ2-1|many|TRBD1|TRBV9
TGTGCCAGCAGCGTTTTGGGCCGACAGGGGTTCTACAATGAGCAGTTCTTC
CASSVLGRQGFYNEQFF
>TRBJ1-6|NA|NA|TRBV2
TGTGCCAGCAGGCTAGGGAGCTCCTATAATTCACCCCTCCACTTT
CASRLGSSYNSPLHF
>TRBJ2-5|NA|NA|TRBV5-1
TGCGCCAGCAGCCCGGGTCGAACAGGAGGGCAAGAGACCCAGTACTTC
CASSPGRTGGQETQYF
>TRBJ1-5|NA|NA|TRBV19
TGTGCCAGTAGCCCGCGGATGCAGCCCCAGCATTTT
CASSPRMQPQHF
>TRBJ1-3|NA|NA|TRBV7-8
TGTGCCAGCAGCCAGCGGTCGAAACTCTCTGGAAACACCATATATTTT
CASSQRSKLSGNTIYF
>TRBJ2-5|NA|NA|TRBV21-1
TGTGCCAGCAGCAAAGGAAAGAATTGGTGGGTCGGGGAACAAGAGACCCAGTACTTC
CASSKGKNWWVGEQETQYF
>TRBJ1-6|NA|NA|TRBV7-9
TGTGCCAGCAGACCACTGACAGGAAATAATTCACCCCTCCACTTT
CASRPLTGNNSPLHF
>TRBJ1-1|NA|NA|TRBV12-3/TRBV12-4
TGTGCCAGCATCCCCCCCGGGGGGTTCGAGGCTTTCTTT
CASIPPGGFEAFF
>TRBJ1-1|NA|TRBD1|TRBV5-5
TGTGCCAGCAGCGCGGCGACAGGGGTCGCTGAAGCTTTCTTT
CASSAATGVAEAFF
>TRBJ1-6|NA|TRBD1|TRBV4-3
TGCGCCAGCAGCCAAGGGCTTTCCGGGACAGGGGTTTCACCCCTCCACTTT
CASSQGLSGTGVSPLHF
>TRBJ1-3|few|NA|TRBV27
TGTGCCAGCAGTTCGCCCAGGGCATCTGGAAACACCATATATTTT
CASSSPRASGNTIYF
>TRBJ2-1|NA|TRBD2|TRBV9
TGTGCCAGCAGCGCCGCCCCCGGGACTAGCTACAATGAGCAGTTCTTC
CASSAAPGTSYNEQFF
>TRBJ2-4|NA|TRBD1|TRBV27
TGTGCCAGCAGTTTTAATGGACAGGGAGTAGCCAAAAACATTCAGTACTTC
CASSFNGQGVAKNIQYF
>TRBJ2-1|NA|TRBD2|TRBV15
TGTGCCACCAGCACCGGACTAGCGGGGGAGAGGCAGTTCTTC
CATSTGLAGERQFF
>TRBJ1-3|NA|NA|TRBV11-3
TGTGCCAGCAGCTTACTGCAGGGATCTGGAAACACCATATATTTT
CASSLLQGSGNTIYF
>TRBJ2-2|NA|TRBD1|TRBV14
TGTGCCAGCAGCCCTCCGCTTGGGACAGGGAGGACCGGGGAGCTGTTTTTT
CASSPPLGTGRTGELFF
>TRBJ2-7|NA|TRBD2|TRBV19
TGTGCCAGTAGTCGACTAGCGGGGGTCGCCTACGAGCAGTACTTC
CASSRLAGVAYEQYF
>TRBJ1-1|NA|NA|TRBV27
TGTGCCAGCAGTTCGGGTTTCGGGAAGAACATTGATGAAGCTTTCTTT
CASSSGFGKNIDEAFF
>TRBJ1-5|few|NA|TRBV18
TGTGCCAGCTCACCGACACCGACAGGCAATCAGCCCCAGCATTTT
CASSPTPTGNQPQHF
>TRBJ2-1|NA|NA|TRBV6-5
TGTGCCAGCAGTTACTCGACGACTAGCAATGAGCAGTTCTTC
CASSYSTTSNEQFF
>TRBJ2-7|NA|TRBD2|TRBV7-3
TGTGCCAGCAGCCTCCAAGCGGGGAGCTCCTACGAGCAGTACTTC
CASSLQAGSSYEQYF
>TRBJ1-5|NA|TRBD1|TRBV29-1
TGCAGCGTTAAAACTCAGGGGGCTGGGCAGCCCCAGCATTTT
CSVKTQGAGQPQHF
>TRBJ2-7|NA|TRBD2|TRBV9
TGTGCCAGCAGCGTATGGCCGACTAGCGGAAACGAGCAGTACTTC
CASSVWPTSGNEQYF
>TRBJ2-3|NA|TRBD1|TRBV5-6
TGTGCCAGCAGCTGGGACAGGGTTACAGATACGCAGTATTTT
CASSWDRVTDTQYF
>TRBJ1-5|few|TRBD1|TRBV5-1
TGCGCCAGCAGCTCGGGACAGGGGGCGACTGAGCCCCAGCATTTT
CASSSGQGATEPQHF
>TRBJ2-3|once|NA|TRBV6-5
TGTGCCAGCAGTTCGTCGACTGGCTACAGCACAGATACGCAGTATTTT
CASSSSTGYSTDTQYF
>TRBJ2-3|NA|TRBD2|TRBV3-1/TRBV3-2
TGTGCCAGCAGCCAAGAATGGGGGGGAAGCACAGATACGCAGTATTTT
CASSQEWGGSTDTQYF
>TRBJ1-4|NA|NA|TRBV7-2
TGTGCCAGCAGCTTAGACATAAACAGGGCAACTAATGAAAAACTGTTTTTT
CASSLDINRATNEKLFF
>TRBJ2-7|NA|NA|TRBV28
TGTGCCAGCAGTTTCGGAGGCCACGAGCAGTACTTC
CASSFGGHEQYF
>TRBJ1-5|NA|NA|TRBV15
TGTGCCACCAGCAGAGGAACAGGATACAATCAGCCCCAGCATTTT
CATSRGTGYNQPQHF
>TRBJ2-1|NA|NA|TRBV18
TGTGCCAGCTCACCGGGTACCAGGGAAGAGCAGTTCTTC
CASSPGTREEQFF
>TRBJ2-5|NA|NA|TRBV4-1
TGCGCCAGCAGCCAAGATTCCAGTGGTTATGAGACCCAGTACTTC
CASSQDSSGYETQYF